This passage covers 19 T cell receptor beta chains from one sample sequenced in a study of CD8 T cells in Susac syndrome. With random hexamers, roughly 0.45 to 1 ug RNA was reverse transcribed. TCRdb fed the immunoSEQ multiplex PCR reads into MiXCR, producing one record per CDR3 protein. The table lists more than 200,000 distinct CDR3 sequences, 80% to 95% of them singletons, with around 0.072% in the top ten. The sample consisted of CD4+ T cells from PBMCs. These TCRs come from a human donor with multiple sclerosis.

This rearrangement joins TRBV30 to TRBJ2-3; 8 nucleotides align to TRBD2. After removal of 4 bases from V and 2 bases from J, the junction contained 5 bases not matched to a gene. Looked up from germline, CDR1 is GTSNPN and CDR2 is SVGIG (reference sequence). There are 14 residues in the CDR3. For the CDR3, the DNA is TGTGCCTGGACGGAGACTAGCGTCACAGATACGCAGTATTTT. The encoded protein is CAWTETSVTDTQYF.

The rearrangement joins TRBV19 to TRBJ2-1, with D possibly being TRBD1 or TRBD2 (5 bases each). This CDR3 has 15 residues. The V and J ends lost 7 bases and 1 base respectively, with 14 bases between them. Germline assignment: CDR1 LNHDA and CDR2 SQIVND (reference sequence). CDR3 sequence (DNA): TGTGCCAGTATTCAGGGAAGGAGGTCCTACAATGAGCAGTTCTTC. Translated: CASIQGRRSYNEQFF.

V gene TRBV19 combines with J gene TRBJ1-2; possible D gene TRBD1, 5 bases. The length of the CDR3 is 13 residues. V dropped 4 bases and J dropped 1 base, with 7 bases sitting between them. The germline V gene encodes CDR1 LNHDA and CDR2 SQIVND (reference sequence). Written as DNA, the CDR3 is TGTGCCAGTAGTAGGGGCAATAACTATGGCTACACCTTC. Amino acids: CASSRGNNYGYTF. The complete variable domain, with remaining parts taken from reference TRBV19 and TRBJ1-2, reads DGGITQSPKYLFRKEGQNVTLSCEQNLNHDAMYWYRQDPGQGLRLIYYSQIVNDFQKGDIAEGYSVSREKKESFPLTVTSAQKNPTAFYLCASSRGNNYGYTFGSGTRLTVV.

This sequence joins TRBV2 and TRBJ2-7; D may be TRBD1 (7 bases). This CDR3 region has 13 residues. Trimming stripped 6 bases from V and 4 bases from J, with 13 bases between. Germline values: CDR1 SNHLY, CDR2 FYNNEI. The CDR3 DNA reads TGTGCCAGCAGGCCGCAGGGGGGATACGAGCAGTACGTC. This codes for CASRPQGGYEQYV.

The chain carries TRBV10-2 and TRBJ2-7; maybe TRBD1 (5 bases). CDR1 and CDR2 from the germline V gene are WSHSY and SAAADI. V was clipped by 0 bases and J by 6 bases, with 12 bases between them. CDR3 size: 14 residues. The CDR3 nucleotides read TGCGCCAGCAGTGAGTCGGGCAACAGGCCCGAGCAGTACTTC. Its translation is CASSESGNRPEQYF.

This rearrangement joins TRBV5-1 to TRBJ2-4, with 9 bases aligning to TRBD1. The V and J ends lost 3 bases and 7 bases, in that order; junction bases with no gene match: 2. The CDR3 has 13 amino acids. CDR1 and CDR2 from the germline V gene are SGHRS and YFSETQ. This CDR3 reads CASSSDRGNIQYF. CDR3 DNA: TGCGCCAGCAGCTCTGACAGGGGGAACATTCAGTACTTC.

This clonotype showed up just a few times. This chain joins TRBV19 and TRBJ2-1; 9 bases align to TRBD2. This CDR3 has 13 residues. V trimming: 5 bases; J trimming: 4 bases; junction bases outside the gene matches: 0. Germline V gives CDR1 LNHDA, CDR2 SQIVND (reference sequence). The DNA for the CDR3 is TGTGCCAGTAGTCTAGCGGGGTACAATGAGCAGTTCTTC. Translating gives CASSLAGYNEQFF.

This clonotype was counted once. The chain is built from TRBV3-1 and TRBJ1-2; D is undetermined. The CDR3 loop spans 15 amino acids. The V end lost 8 bases, the J end lost 7 bases, and 23 bases lay between the germline ends. CDR1 LGHDT and CDR2 YNNKEL come from the germline V gene (reference sequence). The CDR3 DNA is TGTGCCAGCGCCCTGGAGGGAGGGCCAATCTCTGGCTACACCTTC. Encoded protein: CASALEGGPISGYTF.

The rearrangement joins TRBV28 to TRBJ1-5, with D possibly TRBD1 on 6 matching bases. V lost 11 bases and J 2 bases, leaving 22 bases between the germline ends. CDR3 size: 16 residues. Germline V gene data show CDR1 as MDHEN and CDR2 as SYDVKM. The CDR3 DNA reads TGTGCCTCTCTAGGGGGGGGTGTAAGTGGCAATCAGCCCCAGCATTTT. As protein: CASLGGGVSGNQPQHF.

This clonotype showed up just a few times. This sequence joins TRBV18 and TRBJ1-2; 7 bases are shared with TRBD1. Trimming cost V 4 bases and J 2 bases; bases outside gene matches: 4. The CDR3 is made up of 14 amino acids. Germline lookup yields CDR1 KGHSH and CDR2 LQKENI. The CDR3 DNA sequence: TGTGCCAGCTCACAGGAGACAGGGAACTATGGCTACACCTTC. Protein: CASSQETGNYGYTF.

This rearrangement joins TRBV27 to TRBJ2-7; TRBD1 might be the D (6 bases). Trimming removed 6 bases at V and 4 bases at J, with 16 bases between. CDR1 is MNHEY, CDR2 SMNVEV, per germline (reference sequence). The CDR3 consists of 14 residues. CDR3 nucleotides: TGTGCCAGCAGAGGCGGCAGGGGCGGGTACGAGCAGTACTTC. Translation: CASRGGRGGYEQYF.

The chain carries TRBV7-2 and TRBJ2-1; D is possibly TRBD1 or TRBD2 (6 bases each). The CDR3 is made up of 11 amino acids. V lost 6 bases, J lost 14 bases, and 14 bases lay in between. Per the germline V gene, CDR1 is SGHTA and CDR2 is FQGNSA. Here the CDR3 reads CASSQWGAEFF. CDR3 DNA: TGTGCCAGCAGTCAATGGGGGGCCGAGTTCTTC.

The chain combines TRBV4-1 with TRBJ1-6; no reliable D call. Trimming removed 0 bases from V and 10 bases from J, with 19 bases in between. CDR3 length equals 17 residues. CDR1 and CDR2 from the germline V gene are MGHRA and YSYEKL. The chain's CDR3 is CASSQDFWGMEDSPLHF. CDR3 DNA sequence: TGCGCCAGCAGCCAAGATTTTTGGGGAATGGAAGACTCACCCCTCCACTTT.

J is TRBJ2-5 and V is TRBV5-4; 7 bases match TRBD2. The germline CDR1 and CDR2 sequences are SGHNT and YYREEE (reference sequence). V shed 4 bases, J shed 4 bases, and the junction held 7 bases outside the gene matches. CDR3 length: 14 residues. CDR3 sequence: CASSAGGVRETQYF. In nucleotides, the CDR3 is TGTGCCAGCAGCGCTGGGGGGGTCCGAGAGACCCAGTACTTC.

This chain links TRBV9 with TRBJ2-2; D might be TRBD2 (7 bases). CDR1 is SGDLS and CDR2 is YYNGEE in the germline V gene. Trimming shortened V by 4 bases and J by 2 bases, and 15 bases separated the two germline ends. There are 16 residues in the CDR3. CDR3 DNA: TGTGCCAGCAGCCCCCGGGGGGACATAAACACCGGGGAGCTGTTTTTT. Translation gives CASSPRGDINTGELFF.

This chain links TRBV9 with TRBJ2-7; tentative D call: TRBD1 (6 bases). With 3 bases removed from V and 2 bases from J, the gap between germline ends came to 12 bases. This CDR3 spans 14 amino acids. The germline CDR1 and CDR2 sequences are SGDLS and YYNGEE. The CDR3 sequence is CASSDSGTTYEQYF. The CDR3 bases are TGTGCCAGCAGCGACTCCGGGACAACCTACGAGCAGTACTTC.

V and J are TRBV5-4 and TRBJ2-1; D gene unclear. V was trimmed by 2 bases and J by 5 bases, leaving 11 bases between them. CDR3 size: 14 residues. Germline loops: CDR1 SGHNT, CDR2 YYREEE (reference sequence). DNA of the CDR3: TGTGCCAGCAGCTTACCCCTTGGGGACAATGAGCAGTTCTTC. It codes for CASSLPLGDNEQFF.

J is TRBJ2-7 and V is TRBV4-1; 8 bases agree with TRBD2. CDR1 is MGHRA and CDR2 is YSYEKL in the germline V gene. The V gene end was trimmed by 0 bases and the J gene end by 2 bases; junction bases not matched to a gene: 12. The CDR3 is 18 residues long. CDR3 nucleotides: TGCGCCAGCAGCCAAGATCCCCCACTAGCGGATTATCCCTACGAGCAGTACTTC. It is translated as CASSQDPPLADYPYEQYF.

The chain uses TRBV7-2 and TRBJ1-5; D might be TRBD1 (5 bases). Trimming cost V 1 base and J 1 base, with 8 bases left between them. The CDR3 is 15 amino acids. Germline V gene sequence: CDR1 SGHTA, CDR2 FQGNSA. In nucleotides, the CDR3 is TGTGCCAGCAGCTTAGGGGGGTTGAGCAATCAGCCCCAGCATTTT. Amino acid sequence: CASSLGGLSNQPQHF.